Given below is one T cell receptor beta chain in context. Which antigen it targets is not known. Nothing much larger sits one base from this clone, and base qualities are not available. Receptor libraries were prepared by the immunoSEQ multiplex PCR assay. A mixture of 60 forward primers for TCR Vbeta segments and 13 reverse primers for TCR Jbeta segments was used in the multiplex PCR. A multiplex PCR assay on genomic DNA amplified the CDR3 region of rearranged TCR beta genes. Amplified TCR beta libraries were sequenced as 87-base-pair reads on the Illumina HiSeq System. The authors processed their data as follows. A later analysis counted tens of millions of unique TCR beta chains across the roughly 700 repertoires, and some 12 million of these chains were shared by at least two donors. Raw reads were error-corrected and collapsed into unique sequences by a nearest-neighbor algorithm in which closely related sequences were merged to remove PCR and sequencing errors. CDR3 sequences were aligned to IMGT reference sequences to assign V, D and J gene segments. For a sequence to be retained, at least a six-nucleotide match to both a V gene segment and a J gene segment was required. Rearrangements were classified as productive when the CDR3 lacked stop codons and remained in frame with V and J, and all other rearrangements were classified as non-productive. Following IMGT convention, CDR3 was defined as the stretch from the second conserved V-encoded cysteine to the conserved J-encoded phenylalanine. The earlier analysis of about 590 of the donors excluded sequences that lacked an unambiguous match to a single V gene segment. An earlier analysis of several hundred of the donors called V segments functional above 56.7% productive rearrangements and segregating when the between-donor standard deviation exceeded 5%. A statistical classification framework was built for diagnosing cytomegalovirus status from the catalog of TCR beta chain sequences. V and J gene assignment, in a later analysis, came from comparing TCR nucleotide sequences with IMGT/GENE-DB human TR gene sequences. A later analysis assigned CDR3 sequences and most-parsimonious VDJ recombination scenarios with the TCRdist pipeline. In a later analysis, each TCR beta chain was defined by its CDR3 amino acid sequence together with its V-gene family, and reads lacking a unique V-gene family were excluded. To address suspected cross-contamination and a sequencing artifact, a later analysis removed 592 highly shared, low-generation-probability nucleotide sequences. In a later analysis, a clonal expansion index for each public chain was calculated from normalized within-repertoire ranks of inferred template counts. In a later analysis, generation probabilities were computed using a VDJ recombination model fitted to out-of-frame rearrangements, and the results were checked against IGoR. In a later analysis, hypergeometric tests were used to score TCR-TCR, TCR-HLA and TCR-CMV co-occurrence, with a repertoire-size bias correction applied to TCR pairs. To estimate false discovery rates, a later analysis permuted the HLA or CMV assignments 20 times. In a later analysis, co-occurring TCRs were grouped with DBSCAN, and TCRdist sequence similarity was added when clustering was performed within HLA-allele-positive subsets. Repertoires with fewer than 30,000 or more than 120,000 public chains, plus five repertoires with anomalous nucleotide sharing, were excluded from co-occurrence clustering. TCRdb re-hosts the immuneACCESS table, in-frame sequences only. Its copies lack some clones; in the studies checked, an unresolved V gene accounts for under half of them, and the cause for the rest is not known. The DNA was the basis for D and trimming; V, J and clone size are from that table. This sample comprises about 190,000 clones, 60% to 80% of them detected only once. The ten largest clones represent less than 2% of the sample.

This entry comes from a study of cytomegalovirus exposure and HLA in healthy donors (dated by TCRdb to 2016 to 2017). In terms of the full investigation: An earlier analysis of roughly 570 of the donors reported 276 Gb of sequence data and around 110 million unique TCR beta sequences obtained from 180 million or so T cells. An early release covering 550 to 700 HLA-typed donors comprised approximately 290 gigabases of sequencing data and 85 million to 100 million unique TCR sequences. Of the 350 to 450 genotyped donors, less than 90% were placed in the genetic ancestry cluster associated with self-reported Caucasian donors. The study was designed to test whether signatures of past pathogen exposure could be identified by cataloging public T cell receptors. The T cell repertoires of 550 to 850 subjects were profiled by immunosequencing and related to cytomegalovirus serostatus. Along with the roughly 710-subject first cohort, a separate validation cohort of around 120 different subjects was used. To predict cytomegalovirus infection status, the study combined high-throughput TCR immunosequencing, statistical association of individual TCRs with disease status, and machine learning. A later analysis re-examined previously published TCR beta repertoires from about 700 donors and added high-resolution HLA genotyping to investigate patterns of TCR occurrence. In the later analysis, no new phenotypic data were used to find candidate immune exposures; instead, reliance was placed on TCR beta sequences and their occurrence across donors. To decide whether each TCR beta V gene segment behaved as functional or pseudogenic, an earlier analysis of over 500 of the donors relied on high-throughput TCR beta sequencing. Donor age, sex, ethnicity and CMV serostatus were collected together with the repertoire data. A later genetic analysis used genome-wide SNP genotypes for about 60% of the roughly 700 donors, treating that subset as a discovery cohort. All discovery cohort repertoires had been generated using a single sequencing platform. Both class I and class II loci were covered by HLA typing, at four-digit resolution. Typing coverage differed by locus: A, B, C, DRB1 and DQB1 were typed in roughly 620-640 donors, DQA1 in roughly 500, DPA1 in around 600, and DPB1 in 472. Four to six DR-DQ haplotypes were handled as single units for association and clustering, since linkage in the cohort was strong. Across approximately 420 genotyped donors of the cohort, an average of roughly 250,000 unique TCR beta nucleotide sequences per donor were sequenced, and 15% to 20% of those sequences were non-productive.

In total, roughly 710 healthy bone marrow donors made up the cohort. At the time of sampling, every cohort member was nominally healthy, though immune exposures that went unrecorded were likely present. The donor was CMV seronegative and belonged to the group of more than 300 seronegative cohort members. A peripheral blood sample was provided by each donor, and peripheral blood mononuclear cells were used for TCR beta sequencing. The Qiagen DNeasy Blood Extraction Kit was used to extract genomic DNA from the blood cell samples. Summary of the overall study and its limitations: The authors suggested that the approach could potentially be extended to other disease states and immunological phenotypes. Some IMGT-functional V segments, including TRBV6-2 and TRBV6-3, could not be distinguished by the 87-base-pair reads and were therefore excluded. Linkage disequilibrium might explain the correlated functional status among segregating V segments, but an unknown experimental factor could not be excluded. Immune exposure information for the cohort was limited to CMV serostatus. Most CMV-associated TCR beta chains appeared to be HLA-restricted in a later analysis, and the HLA associations seemed to be driven largely by CMV exposure. A later genetic analysis reported fewer N-insertions in productive TCRs among donors in an Asian-associated ancestry cluster than the roughly 700-donor mean. An earlier analysis of approximately 500 of the donors showed that most TCR beta V segments appeared in productive rearrangements either about 90% or about 30% of the time, which broadly matched IMGT annotations. A later analysis found that HLA-associated TCR beta chains were more clonally expanded and had lower generation probabilities than equally common non-associated chains. The study listed 150 to 200 TCR beta chains as associated with cytomegalovirus. Specific HLA alleles were associated with over 15,000 TCR beta sequences at a false discovery rate of 0.05 in a later analysis. In a later genetic analysis, a missense DCLRE1C variant was associated with V-gene and J-gene trimming of TCR beta chains, and the association was replicated in an independent cohort. According to a later analysis, TCR association rates differed among HLA loci, with DRB1 alleles showing the most associated TCRs and HLA-C alleles showing the fewest. When HLA alleles, especially DR and DQ, strongly co-occurred, TCR associations were difficult to assign to individual alleles. Because HLA typing was missing for some donors at each locus, association tests included only the typed subset. Three of the identified cytomegalovirus-associated TCR beta chains were confirmed in vitro to be specific for cytomegalovirus antigens. While some public TCRs were present in many individuals, most TCR sequences turned up only very rarely across donors. A further reported finding was that TCR beta sequences accurately predicted the HLA-A and HLA-B alleles for most subjects in the first cohort. Only TCR beta chains were sequenced in this cohort, and the absence of alpha or paired-chain data limited detectable features. A later analysis reported that several top co-occurrence clusters appeared linked to parvovirus B19, influenza, CMV and Epstein-Barr virus. The earlier analysis of fewer than 750 of the donors excluded around 17 rarely observed V segments, including chromosome 9 orphons, because counts were too low. The classifier was reported to diagnose cytomegalovirus status with high specificity and sensitivity in both the original cohort and the validation cohort. The sequencing pipeline was judged likely to have produced a cluster of highly shared sequence variants as a technical artifact. Presence/absence analyses assumed roughly uniform sequencing depth across donors, an assumption that may not hold.

The trim is 0 bases for V and 3 bases for J, with a gap of 12 bases between the germline ends. From the cysteine through the phenylalanine, the CDR3 covers 15 amino acids. The read is trimmed to its CDR3 DNA, 45 bases read in frame from base 1. Looking up the germline V gene (reference sequence) yields CDR1 LNHNV and CDR2 YYDKDF. This clonotype was sampled from a woman between 18 and 30 years old in good health and CMV-seronegative. The chain joins TRBV15 to TRBJ2-7; a tentative D match to TRBD1 spans 6 bases. The material sequenced was PBMCs. The CDR3 amino acid sequence is: CATSRDRGRFYEQYF. The DNA sequence follows: TGTGCCACCAGCAGAGACAGGGGTCGCTTCTACGAGCAGTACTTC.